The 31 T cell receptor beta chains listed next were all sequenced from one sample in a study of T cells after posttransplantation cyclophosphamide. Profiled with immunoSEQ multiplex PCR; TCRdb holds only in-frame clones, not every one. This repertoire shows roughly 17,000 clones, 77% found once; its top ten account for under 35%. Busulfan-fludarabine conditioning, marrow transplant, and cyclophosphamide on days +3 and +4 were administered. The sample here was CD8+ T cells sorted from PBMCs, taken roughly 250 weeks after a stem cell transplant with posttransplant cyclophosphamide. These receptors all come from a female patient aged 40-49 years who received an allogeneic stem cell transplant from a related donor, was CMV-positive, and had no GVHD. The graft donor may have given rise to some T cells.

The chain uses TRBV7-9 and TRBJ1-1; TRBD1 might be the D (6 bases). Germline V lookup: CDR1 SEHNR, CDR2 FQNEAQ (reference sequence). The CDR3 runs to 14 residues. The V gene lost 4 bases and the J gene lost 7 bases, with 16 bases spanning the gap. Written as DNA, the CDR3 is TGTGCCAGCAGCTCCAGCCGGGACACGATTGAAGCTTTCTTT. Its translation: CASSSSRDTIEAFF.

The rearrangement uses TRBV6-1 and TRBJ1-1; the D is unclear. Germline V CDR1 and CDR2: MNHNS, SASEGT. The CDR3 has 16 amino acids. V lost 2 bases, J lost 5 bases, and 18 bases lay in between. Written as DNA, the CDR3 is TGTGCCAGCAGTGAAAGGACCACCTACGGGAGGACTGAAGCTTTCTTT. Translated, it gives CASSERTTYGRTEAFF.

This chain uses TRBV25-1 with TRBJ2-5, with D unclear. Germline V lookup: CDR1 MGHDK, CDR2 SYGVNS. Trimming left V 11 bases short and J 1 base short, with 11 bases between. The CDR3 spans 12 residues. CDR3 coding DNA: TGTGCCTGCTCTACGGTCCAAGAGACCCAGTACTTC. Translated: CACSTVQETQYF.

V and J are TRBV7-6 and TRBJ1-6; 7 nucleotides line up with TRBD1. The CDR3 is 14 amino acids. V gave up 4 bases and J gave up 6 bases; unmatched junction bases: 3. CDR1 and CDR2 (germline): SGHVS, FNYEAQ. Here the CDR3 reads CASSSDRANSPLHF. The CDR3 coding sequence is TGTGCCAGCAGCTCCGACAGGGCTAATTCACCCCTCCACTTT.

The chain carries TRBV2 and TRBJ2-5, with 10 bases identical to TRBD2. Unmatched junction bases numbered 12, after V lost 1 base and J lost 4 bases. This CDR3 spans 18 amino acids. Germline V lookup: CDR1 SNHLY, CDR2 FYNNEI. CDR3: CASSEGPAAGGPVETQYF. CDR3 nucleotide sequence: TGTGCCAGCAGTGAAGGGCCCGCAGCGGGGGGGCCGGTAGAGACCCAGTACTTC.

This clone is labeled as medium-sized. The same CDR3 is also encoded by other DNA sequences in this sample. This chain uses TRBV4-3 with TRBJ1-1; 9 nucleotides align to TRBD1. The CDR3 sequence is 17 residues long. Germline lookup yields CDR1 LGHNA and CDR2 YSLEER. J gave up 1 base and V 1 base, and 7 bases lay outside the gene matches. The CDR3 DNA sequence: TGCGCCAGCAGCCAAGGCCTACAGGGGGCGCGGAACACTGAAGCTTTCTTT. It specifies CASSQGLQGARNTEAFF.

A few counts support this clone. The rearrangement links TRBV5-4 to TRBJ1-6; 7 bases fit TRBD1. This CDR3 is built from 16 residues. CDR1 is SGHNT and CDR2 is YYREEE in the germline V gene (reference sequence). Unmatched junction bases numbered 7, after V lost 1 base and J lost 6 bases. The CDR3 nucleotides are TGTGCCAGCAGCTTGAGATTCGACAGGGCTAATTCACCCCTCCACTTT. Translated, it gives CASSLRFDRANSPLHF.

V gene TRBV11-3 combines with J gene TRBJ2-7; the match to TRBD1 covers 11 bases. J lost 6 bases, V lost 6 bases, and 16 bases had no gene match. The CDR3 contains 17 residues. The germline V gene has CDR1 SGHNT and CDR2 YENEEA. CDR3 sequence reads: CASRDPPGGQGALEQYF. CDR3 nucleotide sequence: TGTGCCAGCAGAGACCCCCCTGGCGGACAGGGGGCTCTCGAGCAGTACTTC.

This clone came up a few times. This chain links TRBV28 with TRBJ2-2; D is unclear. The CDR3 length is 15 residues. V lost 4 bases, J lost 0 bases, and 9 bases lay in between. Per the germline V gene, CDR1 is MDHEN and CDR2 is SYDVKM. As DNA, the CDR3 is TGTGCCAGCAGTTCACGTGACTCGAACACCGGGGAGCTGTTTTTT. Translation gives CASSSRDSNTGELFF.

This chain uses TRBV7-9 with TRBJ1-2; TRBD1 agrees at 7 bases. The V and J ends lost 1 base and 6 bases, in that order; junction bases with no gene match: 8. This CDR3 contains 15 residues. Germline values: CDR1 SEHNR, CDR2 FQNEAQ (reference sequence). CDR3 sequence reads: CASSLGSTGYDGYTF. CDR3 DNA sequence: TGTGCCAGCAGCTTAGGGTCGACAGGGTATGATGGCTACACCTTC. The entire variable domain, with the rest obtained from reference TRBV7-9 and TRBJ1-2, is as follows: DTGVSQNPRHKITKRGQNVTFRCDPISEHNRLYWYRQTLGQGPEFLTYFQNEAQLEKSRLLSDRFSAERPKGSFSTLEIQRTEQGDSAMYLCASSLGSTGYDGYTFGSGTRLTVV.

The rearrangement links TRBV21-1 to TRBJ1-4; TRBD1 is the table's D call, not checked against the DNA. TRBV21-1 is a pseudogene segment. The CDR3 extends over 16 amino acids. The CDR3, as DNA: TGTGCCAGCAGCGGCCGTCGTGGCAGATCTAATGAAAAACTGTTTTTT. Protein product: CASSGRRGRSNEKLFF.

This chain uses TRBV28 with TRBJ2-5, with 8 nucleotides matching TRBD2. V shed 2 bases and J 9 bases; nucleotides not matched to a gene: 11. CDR3 length: 15 residues. From germline, CDR1 is MDHEN and CDR2 SYDVKM. The CDR3 reads CASSLRFSGEKAQYF. In DNA form, the CDR3 reads TGTGCCAGCAGTTTAAGGTTTAGCGGGGAGAAGGCCCAGTACTTC.

The rearrangement links TRBV9 to TRBJ2-7; maybe TRBD2 (7 bases). Germline assignment: CDR1 SGDLS and CDR2 YYNGEE. CDR3 length: 16 residues. V lost 5 bases, J lost 0 bases, and 18 bases lay in between. This CDR3 reads CASSRGGFTSSYEQYF. The CDR3, as DNA: TGTGCCAGCAGTAGGGGGGGCTTTACAAGCTCCTACGAGCAGTACTTC. The whole variable domain, filled in from reference TRBV9 and TRBJ2-7, reads DSGVTQTPKHLITATGQRVTLRCSPRSGDLSVYWYQQSLDQGLQFLIQYYNGEERAKGNILERFSAQQFPDLHSELNLSSLELGDSALYFCASSRGGFTSSYEQYFGPGTRLTVT.

The V and J genes are TRBV11-1 and TRBJ2-1; 8 positions match TRBD2. From germline, CDR1 is SGHAT and CDR2 FQDESV (reference sequence). With V trimmed by 8 bases and J by 7 bases, 16 bases remained unmatched. The CDR3 runs 16 residues. The CDR3 DNA reads as TGTGCCAGCTCGGTGGGGCTTGGGCTAGCGGGTAATGAGCAGTTCTTC. It translates to CASSVGLGLAGNEQFF.

The rearrangement uses TRBV6-6 and TRBJ1-2, with D tentatively TRBD1 (5 bases). Germline V gene sequence: CDR1 MNHNY, CDR2 SVGAGI (reference sequence). With 3 bases removed from V and 4 bases from J, the gap between germline ends came to 9 bases. The CDR3 covers 13 residues. The chain's CDR3 is CASSYSGGYGYTF. The CDR3 DNA reads TGTGCCAGCAGTTATTCGGGGGGCTATGGCTACACCTTC.

The chain is built from TRBV19 and TRBJ1-5; 9 nucleotides line up with TRBD1. Germline trimming cut 5 bases from V and 5 bases from J; bases unmatched to any gene: 13. From germline, CDR1 is LNHDA and CDR2 SQIVND (reference sequence). This CDR3 is 17 amino acids long. The CDR3 sequence is CASSVRDRDLEDQPQHF. The DNA of the CDR3 is TGTGCCAGTAGTGTTCGGGACAGGGACCTGGAAGATCAGCCCCAGCATTTT.

The J gene is TRBJ2-7, the V gene TRBV27, with 8 bases fitting TRBD2. V dropped 5 bases and J dropped 5; count of bases not matched to a gene: 17. The CDR3 runs to 17 residues. The germline gives CDR1 MNHEY, CDR2 SMNVEV (reference sequence). CDR3 DNA: TGTGCCAGCAGTAGGTTCCCGATCAGCGGGGGACGTAACGAGCAGTACTTC. Translating gives CASSRFPISGGRNEQYF.

The chain recombines TRBV28 with TRBJ2-1, with D tentatively TRBD2 (6 bases). From germline, CDR1 is MDHEN and CDR2 SYDVKM. This CDR3 comprises 18 residues. The V end lost 7 bases, the J end lost 2 bases, and 24 bases lay between the germline ends. CDR3 nucleotides: TGTGCCAGCAATGAGGTTCTAATTACGGGGGAGGCCTACAATGAGCAGTTCTTC. It yields the protein CASNEVLITGEAYNEQFF.

The J gene is TRBJ2-1, the V gene TRBV7-9; D is uncertain. The germline CDR1 and CDR2 sequences are SEHNR and FQNEAQ (reference sequence). CDR3 length: 14 residues. With 1 base removed from V and 8 bases from J, the gap between germline ends came to 12 bases. CDR3 sequence (DNA): TGTGCCAGCAGCTTAGGTCCAGAAATCGATGAGCAGTTCTTC. It codes for CASSLGPEIDEQFF.

The chain is built from TRBV7-2 and TRBJ2-7; 11 bases align to TRBD1. Germline V gene data show CDR1 as SGHTA and CDR2 as FQGNSA. V trimming: 3 bases; J trimming: 7 bases; junction bases outside the gene matches: 8. The CDR3 sequence is 15 residues long. CDR3 amino acids: CASSLGDRGVREQYF. In nucleotides, the CDR3 is TGTGCCAGCAGCTTGGGGGACAGGGGGGTTCGGGAGCAGTACTTC.

The rearrangement uses TRBV5-1 and TRBJ2-5, with D hard to call. Per the germline V gene, CDR1 is SGHRS and CDR2 is YFSETQ. V was pared by 7 bases and J by 2 bases, with 9 bases between. This CDR3 is built from 12 residues. Here the CDR3 DNA reads TGCGCCAGCCTCTCAGATCAAGAGACCCAGTACTTC. Translation: CASLSDQETQYF.

This clone was picked up one time. The chain combines TRBV5-3 with TRBJ2-2, with 11 positions matching TRBD1. TRBV5-3 has ORF status, its function being uncertain. The CDR3 runs to 17 residues. Losses at the gene ends were 4 bases for V and 7 bases for J; bases not matched to a gene: 12. The CDR3 is CARSPPPGQGAHGELFF. CDR3 in DNA: TGTGCCAGAAGCCCTCCCCCTGGACAGGGGGCGCACGGGGAGCTGTTTTTT.

This clone has just a few counts. CDR3 sequence (DNA): TGCGCCAGCAGCCAAGAAGAGTTCTCCCCCGTCCACGAGCAGTACTTC. Amino acids: CASSQEEFSPVHEQYF. This chain links TRBV4-1 with TRBJ2-7; D call uncertain. Looked up from germline, CDR1 is MGHRA and CDR2 is YSYEKL. V was cut by 0 bases and J by 5 bases, with 17 bases left in between. The CDR3 extends over 16 amino acids.

The chain is built from TRBV4-1 and TRBJ2-5; 14 bases line up with TRBD2. The V gene end was trimmed by 0 bases and the J gene end by 1 base; junction bases not matched to a gene: 10. From germline, CDR1 is MGHRA and CDR2 YSYEKL. The CDR3 sequence is 20 residues long. The DNA of the CDR3 is TGCGCCAGCAGCCAAGATTTCCCGGGACTAGCGGGAGAGACCCAAGAGACCCAGTACTTC. It specifies CASSQDFPGLAGETQETQYF.

V gene TRBV4-1 combines with J gene TRBJ1-6; D remains ambiguous. The CDR3 contains 14 residues. From germline, CDR1 is MGHRA and CDR2 YSYEKL. Trimming stripped 8 bases from V and 2 bases from J, with 10 bases between. This chain's CDR3 is CASARDTYNSPLHF. CDR3 DNA: TGCGCCAGCGCCCGGGATACCTATAATTCACCCCTCCACTTT.

The chain carries TRBV7-2 and TRBJ1-1, with TRBD1 as a possible D gene (6 bases). Looked up from germline, CDR1 is SGHTA and CDR2 is FQGNSA. V was shortened by 5 bases and J by 3 bases, with 10 bases between the two germline ends. This CDR3 comprises 13 residues. CDR3 protein: CASSRDTYTEAFF. The DNA of the CDR3 is TGTGCCAGCAGCCGGGACACCTACACTGAAGCTTTCTTT.

This clone has more than one count but fewer than ten. The rearrangement links TRBV15 to TRBJ1-4; D is unresolved. The ends were cut back, 1 base at V and 2 bases at J, with 5 bases in the middle. Per the germline V gene, CDR1 is LNHNV and CDR2 is YYDKDF (reference sequence). This CDR3 comprises 14 residues. The CDR3 region has the DNA TGTGCCACCAGCAGAGGGGCGACTAATGAAAAACTGTTTTTT. This sequence encodes CATSRGATNEKLFF. The variable domain in full, completed from reference TRBV15 and TRBJ1-4, reads DAMVIQNPRYQVTQFGKPVTLSCSQTLNHNVMYWYQQKSSQAPKLLFHYYDKDFNNEADTPDNFQSRRPNTSFCFLDIRSPGLGDTAMYLCATSRGATNEKLFFGSGTQLSVL.

V gene TRBV27 combines with J gene TRBJ1-4, with 8 bases lining up with TRBD1. Unmatched junction bases numbered 15, after V lost 5 bases and J lost 7 bases. The CDR3 consists of 17 residues. Germline CDR1 MNHEY, CDR2 SMNVEV (reference sequence). CDR3: CASSPRTGLVSGEKLFF. CDR3 nucleotides: TGTGCCAGCAGTCCCCGGACAGGGCTGGTCTCAGGTGAAAAACTGTTTTTT.

This rearrangement joins TRBV4-2 to TRBJ1-1, with TRBD1 matching 7 bases. Per germline, CDR1 LGHNA and CDR2 YNFKEQ. J lost 6 bases, V lost 0 bases, and 16 bases had no gene match. The CDR3 totals 18 residues. The CDR3 region is CASSQDPQMTGKVAEAFF. The CDR3 DNA reads as TGTGCCAGCAGCCAAGACCCCCAGATGACAGGGAAAGTAGCTGAAGCTTTCTTT.

The V call is TRBV5-6, the J call TRBJ2-7, with 7 positions matching TRBD1. Germline loops: CDR1 SGHDT, CDR2 YYEEEE. This CDR3 contains 13 residues. The V gene end was trimmed by 3 bases and the J gene end by 3 bases; junction bases not matched to a gene: 3. Here the CDR3 reads CASSYGDSYEQYF. The DNA for the CDR3 is TGTGCCAGCAGCTATGGGGACAGCTACGAGCAGTACTTC.

V and J are TRBV11-3 and TRBJ1-2; no clear D gene. The CDR3 sequence is 14 residues long. The V end lost 5 bases, the J end lost 1 base, and 11 bases lay between the germline ends. Germline CDR1 SGHNT, CDR2 YENEEA. In DNA, the CDR3 is TGTGCCAGCAGCGCTCGGGAGATTAACTATGGCTACACCTTC. Its protein product is CASSAREINYGYTF. The full variable domain, its missing parts supplied by reference TRBV11-3 and TRBJ1-2, is EAGVVQSPRYKIIEKKQPVAFWCNPISGHNTLYWYLQNLGQGPELLIRYENEEAVDDSQLPKDRFSAERLKGVDSTLKIQPAELGDSAVYLCASSAREINYGYTFGSGTRLTVV.